The 21 T cell receptor beta chains given below trace back to one sample, sequenced in a study of radiation and T cells in renal cell carcinoma. Profiling relied on immunoSEQ multiplex PCR, and the TCRdb table lists in-frame clones only, not all of them. The sample has about 77,000 clones, less than 85% seen once. Time point here: blood 4 weeks post-SBRT, at nephrectomy. Treatment noted: 15 Gy SBRT to primary tumor, nephrectomy 4 weeks later. Source: blood, taken from a patient whose treatment included radiotherapy and nephrectomy. The source of these receptors is an older woman with renal cell carcinoma.

The chain links TRBV6-1 to TRBJ1-1; no firm D call. CDR3 length equals 12 residues. Looked up from germline, CDR1 is MNHNS and CDR2 is SASEGT. The V end was cut by 7 bases, the J end by 7 bases, with 13 bases between. The CDR3 protein is CASTPSSGEAFF. The CDR3 DNA reads TGTGCCAGCACCCCTTCATCCGGTGAAGCTTTCTTT.

The V call is TRBV18, the J call TRBJ1-3; D uncertain. The germline gives CDR1 KGHSH, CDR2 LQKENI. The V gene lost 0 bases and the J gene lost 2 bases, with 8 bases spanning the gap. This CDR3 comprises 15 residues. CDR3 sequence reads: CASSPPADPGNTIYF. CDR3 bases: TGTGCCAGCTCACCACCGGCTGATCCTGGAAACACCATATATTTT.

The CDR3 here is CASSYSRDGAYGYTF. The CDR3 DNA reads as TGTGCCAGCAGTTACTCCCGGGACGGAGCCTATGGCTACACCTTC. The chain employs TRBV6-5 and TRBJ1-2; a possible D gene is TRBD1 (5 bases). This CDR3 has 15 residues. Per the germline V gene, CDR1 is MNHEY and CDR2 is SVGAGI. Trimming shortened V by 0 bases and J by 4 bases, and 12 bases separated the two germline ends.

This sequence joins TRBV18 and TRBJ1-2; no definite D call. The CDR3 totals 13 residues. The germline V and J ends were trimmed by 6 bases and 8 bases, with 16 bases remaining between them. CDR1 is KGHSH and CDR2 is LQKENI in the germline V gene. The CDR3 region is CASSFTDLTGYTF. The DNA for the CDR3 is TGTGCCAGCTCGTTCACGGACCTTACGGGCTACACCTTC.

This chain connects TRBV6-5 to TRBJ1-2; 10 bases agree with TRBD1. With 0 bases clipped from V and 7 bases from J, the junction kept 2 bases outside the gene matches. Germline V CDR1 and CDR2: MNHEY, SVGAGI. This CDR3 is built from 14 residues. The CDR3 sequence: CASSYSRTGGGYTF. The CDR3 nucleotides read TGTGCCAGCAGTTACTCAAGGACAGGGGGTGGCTACACCTTC.

The chain recombines TRBV9 with TRBJ2-7, with D perhaps TRBD1 (7 bases). V lost 0 bases and J lost 3, with 16 bases in between. The CDR3 spans 16 residues. Germline lookup yields CDR1 SGDLS and CDR2 YYNGEE. CDR3 sequence reads: CASSVGSGGRLYEQYF. The CDR3 DNA reads as TGTGCCAGCAGCGTAGGGTCAGGGGGGCGCCTCTACGAGCAGTACTTC.

This clone appeared once. The same CDR3 can be traced to other DNA sequences in this sample. This chain joins TRBV6-5 and TRBJ2-7; D is ambiguous. Germline CDR1 is MNHEY and CDR2 is SVGAGI. There are 16 residues in the CDR3. V was trimmed by 4 bases and J by 0 bases, leaving 16 bases between them. CDR3 protein: CASSSLGSSSSYEQYF. CDR3 nucleotide sequence: TGTGCCAGCAGTTCCTTGGGTAGTAGTAGCTCCTACGAGCAGTACTTC.

This chain joins TRBV29-1 and TRBJ1-5; 8 bases are shared with TRBD1. Trimming at V came to 6 bases and at J to 0 bases, leaving 4 bases not matched to a gene. This CDR3 comprises 14 residues. The germline V gene encodes CDR1 SQVTM and CDR2 ANQGSEA. The DNA for the CDR3 is TGCAGCGTCGTGACAGGGGCTAGCAATCAGCCCCAGCATTTT. It codes for CSVVTGASNQPQHF.

The sample holds a few counts of this clone. The rearrangement uses TRBV28 and TRBJ2-7, with D maybe TRBD2 (5 bases). Germline V lookup: CDR1 MDHEN, CDR2 SYDVKM. CDR3 size: 13 residues. Trimming shortened V by 6 bases and J by 2 bases, and 11 bases separated the two germline ends. DNA of the CDR3: TGTGCCAGCAGATTTCGAGGGACCTACGAGCAGTACTTC. Protein: CASRFRGTYEQYF.

This sequence joins TRBV1 and TRBJ2-1. TRBV1 is a pseudogene locus. The CDR3 is 16 amino acids. The CDR3 DNA reads TGCACCAGCAGCAAAAGACGCCCAAGCTCCTACAATGAGCAGTTCTTC. It is translated as CTSSKRRPSSYNEQFF.

The chain is built from TRBV29-1 and TRBJ2-1; D possibly corresponds to TRBD1 (6 bases). Germline V gene data show CDR1 as SQVTM and CDR2 as ANQGSEA. The V gene lost 0 bases and the J gene lost 0 bases, with 12 bases spanning the gap. CDR3 length: 16 amino acids. CDR3 in DNA: TGCAGCGTTGAAGACCCCAGGGGCCTCTCCTACAATGAGCAGTTCTTC. This codes for CSVEDPRGLSYNEQFF.

The chain uses TRBV14 and TRBJ1-4; maybe TRBD1 (5 bases). Per germline, CDR1 SGHDN and CDR2 FVKESK. The germline V and J ends were trimmed by 4 bases and 6 bases, with 9 bases remaining between them. The length of the CDR3 is 13 residues. The CDR3 spells CASSLSTDEKLFF. In DNA form, the CDR3 reads TGTGCCAGCAGCCTATCGACAGATGAAAAACTGTTTTTT.

V is TRBV5-1 and J is TRBJ2-2; TRBD1 aligns across 7 bases. Germline V gene lookup returns CDR1 SGHRS and CDR2 YFSETQ. This CDR3 region has 15 residues. J gave up 0 bases and V 4 bases, and 3 bases lay outside the gene matches. CDR3 region: CASSEGQANTGELFF. CDR3 DNA: TGCGCCAGCAGCGAAGGACAGGCGAACACCGGGGAGCTGTTTTTT.

This clone has just one count. One junction end disagrees with the germline gene, perhaps due to a read error. The chain joins TRBV7-7 to TRBJ2-5; D perhaps matches TRBD1 (6 bases). The germline CDR1 and CDR2 sequences are SSHAT and FNYEAQ (reference sequence). There are 14 residues in the CDR3. CDR3 nucleotide sequence: TGTGCTAGCAGCTCCGGACAGACCCAAGAGACCCAGTACTTC. Translation: CASSSGQTQETQYF.

The CDR3 spells CASSPDGGQGTYGYTF. CDR3 coding DNA: TGTGCCAGCAGCCCTGATGGAGGACAGGGGACCTATGGCTACACCTTC. The chain is built from TRBV7-9 and TRBJ1-2, with 9 positions matching TRBD1. The trim removed 5 bases at V and 4 bases at J, leaving 11 bases unmatched. The CDR3 is 16 amino acids. Germline CDR1 reads SEHNR; CDR2 reads FQNEAQ (reference sequence).

This clone has just one count. Other DNA sequences within the sample encode an identical CDR3. The chain has TRBV30 and TRBJ2-1, with D unresolved. CDR1 and CDR2 (germline): GTSNPN, SVGIG (reference sequence). The CDR3 spans 11 residues. V gave up 3 bases and J gave up 10 bases, with 10 bases separating them. This chain's CDR3 is CAWSPPGEQFF. CDR3 bases: TGTGCCTGGAGCCCCCCCGGAGAGCAGTTCTTC.

V gene TRBV28 combines with J gene TRBJ1-1, with D perhaps matching TRBD1 (5 bases). CDR1 is MDHEN and CDR2 is SYDVKM in the germline V gene. Trimming pared 3 bases from V and 0 bases from J, leaving 8 bases between. The CDR3 has 14 residues. The CDR3 region is CASSLGQLNTEAFF. For the CDR3, the DNA is TGTGCCAGCAGTTTGGGGCAGTTGAACACTGAAGCTTTCTTT.

The chain recombines TRBV19 with TRBJ1-4; maybe TRBD1 (6 bases). The CDR3 runs 14 residues. The germline CDR1 and CDR2 sequences are LNHDA and SQIVND (reference sequence). Between the trimmed V and J ends, which lost 5 bases and 5 bases, there was a span of 12 bases. The CDR3 reads CASSRGGQNEKLFF. CDR3 DNA sequence: TGTGCCAGTAGTCGGGGGGGACAAAATGAAAAACTGTTTTTT.

This clone was observed a few times. The chain has TRBV29-1 and TRBJ2-7; D gene unclear. CDR3 size: 12 residues. CDR1 is SQVTM, CDR2 ANQGSEA, per germline. Between the trimmed V and J ends, which lost 5 bases and 3 bases, there was a span of 11 bases. CDR3 region: CSVQLDGYEQYF. The CDR3 coding sequence is TGCAGCGTTCAACTCGACGGCTACGAGCAGTACTTC.

V is TRBV4-1 and J is TRBJ1-2, with TRBD1 identical over 8 bases. Germline CDR1 is MGHRA and CDR2 is YSYEKL. The trim removed 3 bases at V and 3 bases at J, leaving 9 bases unmatched. CDR3 length: 16 residues. CDR3 region: CASSQIDRGRDYGYTF. In nucleotides, the CDR3 is TGCGCCAGCAGCCAGATAGACAGGGGTCGAGACTATGGCTACACCTTC.

The chain combines TRBV7-2 with TRBJ2-7; 9 bases align to TRBD2. The ends lost 5 bases at V and 1 base at J; junction bases unmatched: 15. There are 18 residues in the CDR3. Germline assignment: CDR1 SGHTA and CDR2 FQGNSA. In DNA form, the CDR3 reads TGTGCCAGCAGCCACCCCTCTTGGCTAGCGGGAATTTCCTACGAGCAGTACTTC. Its translation is CASSHPSWLAGISYEQYF.